One sample yielded the 20 T cell receptor beta chains listed below, sequenced in a study of blood T cell repertoires in COVID-19. The repertoire was sequenced with immunoSEQ multiplex PCR; TCRdb's copy has only in-frame clones and lacks some. Of approximately 360,000 clones in the sample, roughly nine tenths were seen once. Sequenced input: peripheral blood. The receptors here all came from a man in his forties or fifties with acute or convalescent COVID-19.

The genes are TRBV19 and TRBJ2-7; 7 bases agree with TRBD1. Trimming took 4 bases from V and 4 from J; bases not matched to a gene: 4. CDR1 and CDR2 (germline): LNHDA, SQIVND (reference sequence). This CDR3 region has 13 residues. As DNA, the CDR3 is TGTGCCAGTAGTAGGGGGACAGAATACGAGCAGTACTTC. It translates to CASSRGTEYEQYF.

A word on this clone: Additional DNA sequences in this sample encode the identical CDR3. The chain links TRBV30 to TRBJ1-5; 10 bases line up with TRBD1. Trimming took 3 bases from V and 4 from J; bases not matched to a gene: 3. The germline gives CDR1 GTSNPN, CDR2 SVGIG (reference sequence). The CDR3 spans 14 residues. The CDR3 loop reads CAWSPGQGNQPQHF. The CDR3 bases are TGTGCCTGGAGCCCGGGACAGGGGAATCAGCCCCAGCATTTT. Supplemented by reference TRBV30 and TRBJ1-5, the full variable domain reads SQTIHQWPATLVQPVGSPLSLECTVEGTSNPNLYWYRQAAGRGLQLLFYSVGIGQISSEVPQNLSASRPQDRQFILSSKKLLLSDSGFYLCAWSPGQGNQPQHFGDGTRLSIL.

In this sample, this clone turned up once. The V call is TRBV3-1 (or the pseudogene TRBV3-2), the J call TRBJ1-2; a weak D match, TRBD1 (5 bases). V was trimmed by 7 bases and J by 3 bases, leaving 18 bases between them. The CDR3 covers 15 residues. The germline gives CDR1 LGHDT, CDR2 YNNKEL (reference sequence). The CDR3 region has the DNA TGTGCCAGCACCCCGGTCGGTGTAGGGGACTATGGCTACACCTTC. It yields the protein CASTPVGVGDYGYTF.

J is TRBJ2-4 and V is TRBV15; 13 bases line up with TRBD2. Trimming at V came to 2 bases and at J to 1 base, leaving 11 bases not matched to a gene. CDR1 is LNHNV, CDR2 YYDKDF, per germline (reference sequence). This CDR3 comprises 20 residues. The CDR3 DNA follows: TGTGCCACCAGCAGACAAAGGACTAGCGGGAGTGATTTGGCCAAAAACATTCAGTACTTC. Translated: CATSRQRTSGSDLAKNIQYF.

This clone has a single count. The V and J genes are TRBV4-3 and TRBJ2-1, with 12 positions matching TRBD1. The trim removed 4 bases at V and 9 bases at J, leaving 4 bases unmatched. This CDR3 is 14 amino acids long. CDR1 LGHNA and CDR2 YSLEER come from the germline V gene. This chain's CDR3 is CASSPGTGGFEQFF. The CDR3, as DNA: TGCGCCAGCAGCCCCGGGACAGGGGGCTTTGAGCAGTTCTTC.

The rearrangement links TRBV13 to TRBJ1-2; D is ambiguous. The CDR3 has 13 residues. Germline V gives CDR1 PRHDT, CDR2 FYEKMQ (reference sequence). Trimming removed 2 bases from V and 8 bases from J, with 12 bases in between. The chain's CDR3 is CASSLTVSSGYTF. The DNA of the CDR3 is TGTGCCAGCAGCTTAACAGTATCGTCCGGCTACACCTTC.

The chain couples TRBV27 to TRBJ2-7, with 9 positions matching TRBD2. Germline V CDR1 and CDR2: MNHEY, SMNVEV (reference sequence). This CDR3 is built from 15 residues. The J segment lost 0 bases and the V segment lost 3 bases, leaving 3 bases of the junction unmatched. CDR3 protein: CASSFAGGISYEQYF. The CDR3 nucleotides read TGTGCCAGCAGTTTCGCGGGGGGGATCTCCTACGAGCAGTACTTC.

V gene TRBV27 combines with J gene TRBJ1-6; a possible D gene is TRBD1 (5 bases). The CDR3 contains 15 residues. The ends were cut back, 4 bases at V and 10 bases at J, with 17 bases in the middle. Per the germline V gene, CDR1 is MNHEY and CDR2 is SMNVEV (reference sequence). The CDR3 region has the DNA TGTGCCAGCAGTTCTAACGTCCAGGGTCGGTCACCCCTCCACTTT. Amino acids: CASSSNVQGRSPLHF.

This clone was counted once. The genes are TRBV12-3 or TRBV12-4 and TRBJ1-2; D unresolved. The CDR3 loop spans 12 amino acids. Trimming shortened V by 8 bases and J by 7 bases, and 14 bases separated the two germline ends. The CDR3 here is CASSPAELGYTF. DNA of the CDR3: TGTGCCAGCTCCCCTGCGGAGCTTGGCTACACCTTC.

In its sample, this clone was seen once. This sequence joins TRBV5-1 and TRBJ1-1; D is possibly TRBD1 (5 bases). Trimming cost V 5 bases and J 3 bases, with 14 bases left between them. This CDR3 is 14 amino acids long. The V gene's germline CDR1 is SGHRS and CDR2 YFSETQ. The DNA for the CDR3 is TGCGCCAGCAGGCTAGGGGATGAGGACACTGAAGCTTTCTTT. This encodes CASRLGDEDTEAFF.

This chain joins TRBV24-1 and TRBJ1-1, with TRBD1 as a possible D gene (5 bases). In germline, CDR1 is KGHDR, CDR2 SFDVKD. The CDR3 covers 11 residues. The V and J ends lost 4 bases and 8 bases respectively, with 7 bases between them. CDR3: CATSEGGEAFF. The CDR3 bases are TGTGCCACCAGTGAGGGGGGGGAAGCTTTCTTT.

This sequence joins TRBV4-1 and TRBJ2-5; D perhaps matches TRBD2 (6 bases). Germline V lookup: CDR1 MGHRA, CDR2 YSYEKL. V shed 1 base and J shed 1 base, with 10 bases lying between them. CDR3 size: 15 residues. The CDR3 DNA reads as TGCGCCAGCAGCCAAGCCCGGACTATCCAAGAGACCCAGTACTTC. This codes for CASSQARTIQETQYF.

V and J are TRBV5-1 and TRBJ2-7; the match to TRBD1 covers 9 bases. Per the germline V gene, CDR1 is SGHRS and CDR2 is YFSETQ. Trimming took 4 bases from V and 7 from J; bases not matched to a gene: 9. CDR3 length: 14 amino acids. CDR3 sequence (DNA): TGCGCCAGCAGCATCCGGGACAGGGAAAGGGAGCAGTACTTC. This gives the protein CASSIRDREREQYF.

The chain employs TRBV5-1 and TRBJ2-7, with TRBD1 matching over 10 bases. Germline V gives CDR1 SGHRS, CDR2 YFSETQ. V lost 4 bases, J lost 4 bases, and 11 bases stayed unmatched. The CDR3 consists of 16 residues. CDR3 protein: CASSRDPGQGYYEQYF. As DNA, the CDR3 is TGCGCCAGCAGCCGCGATCCGGGACAGGGGTATTACGAGCAGTACTTC.

The chain has TRBV3-1 (or the pseudogene TRBV3-2) and TRBJ2-1; TRBD2 matches at 12 bases. This CDR3 contains 14 residues. J was trimmed by 7 bases and V by 4 bases; bases with no gene match: 2. Germline CDR1 is LGHDT and CDR2 is YNNKEL (reference sequence). CDR3 sequence reads: CASSPGTSGNEQFF. Here the CDR3 DNA reads TGTGCCAGCAGCCCAGGGACTAGCGGGAATGAGCAGTTCTTC.

This chain joins TRBV2 and TRBJ1-4; 11 bases line up with TRBD1. V gave up 6 bases and J gave up 0 bases; unmatched junction bases: 3. Looked up from germline, CDR1 is SNHLY and CDR2 is FYNNEI. CDR3 size: 16 residues. The chain's CDR3 is CASRRDRGATNEKLFF. The DNA for the CDR3 is TGTGCCAGCAGAAGGGACAGGGGGGCAACTAATGAAAAACTGTTTTTT.

V usage is TRBV2 and J usage is TRBJ2-7; D ambiguous. The germline CDR1 and CDR2 sequences are SNHLY and FYNNEI. Trimming removed 4 bases from V and 2 bases from J, with 15 bases in between. The CDR3 is made up of 15 amino acids. The chain's CDR3 is CASSVSRLPPYEQYF. For the CDR3, the DNA is TGTGCCAGCAGTGTCTCGCGGCTGCCACCCTACGAGCAGTACTTC.

The CDR3 DNA reads as TGTGCCAGCAGCGACTCAGGGGGAAGCACTGAAGCTTTCTTT. It codes for CASSDSGGSTEAFF. The V and J genes are TRBV7-9 and TRBJ1-1; 7 bases match TRBD1. This CDR3 is 14 amino acids long. Looked up from germline, CDR1 is SEHNR and CDR2 is FQNEAQ (reference sequence). With 5 bases clipped from V and 4 bases from J, the junction kept 7 bases outside the gene matches. Supplemented by reference TRBV7-9 and TRBJ1-1, the full variable domain reads DTGVSQNPRHKITKRGQNVTFRCDPISEHNRLYWYRQTLGQGPEFLTYFQNEAQLEKSRLLSDRFSAERPKGSFSTLEIQRTEQGDSAMYLCASSDSGGSTEAFFGQGTRLTVV.

The chain joins TRBV7-8 to TRBJ1-5; the D gene is possibly TRBD1 (6 bases). V was pared by 5 bases and J by 2 bases, with 10 bases between. Germline CDR1 is SGHVS and CDR2 is FQNEAQ. CDR3 size: 14 residues. The CDR3 reads CASSRYRGNQPQHF. In nucleotides, the CDR3 is TGTGCCAGCAGCCGATACAGGGGCAATCAGCCCCAGCATTTT.

The chain combines TRBV5-4 with TRBJ2-1; 8 bases are a match to TRBD1. CDR1 and CDR2 from the germline V gene are SGHNT and YYREEE (reference sequence). The CDR3 is 15 residues long. The junction had 5 bases not matched to a gene; V was cut back by 0 bases and J by 6 bases. Here the CDR3 DNA reads TGTGCCAGCAGCTTGGTCGGGCAGGGGGCCAATGAGCAGTTCTTC. Protein sequence: CASSLVGQGANEQFF.